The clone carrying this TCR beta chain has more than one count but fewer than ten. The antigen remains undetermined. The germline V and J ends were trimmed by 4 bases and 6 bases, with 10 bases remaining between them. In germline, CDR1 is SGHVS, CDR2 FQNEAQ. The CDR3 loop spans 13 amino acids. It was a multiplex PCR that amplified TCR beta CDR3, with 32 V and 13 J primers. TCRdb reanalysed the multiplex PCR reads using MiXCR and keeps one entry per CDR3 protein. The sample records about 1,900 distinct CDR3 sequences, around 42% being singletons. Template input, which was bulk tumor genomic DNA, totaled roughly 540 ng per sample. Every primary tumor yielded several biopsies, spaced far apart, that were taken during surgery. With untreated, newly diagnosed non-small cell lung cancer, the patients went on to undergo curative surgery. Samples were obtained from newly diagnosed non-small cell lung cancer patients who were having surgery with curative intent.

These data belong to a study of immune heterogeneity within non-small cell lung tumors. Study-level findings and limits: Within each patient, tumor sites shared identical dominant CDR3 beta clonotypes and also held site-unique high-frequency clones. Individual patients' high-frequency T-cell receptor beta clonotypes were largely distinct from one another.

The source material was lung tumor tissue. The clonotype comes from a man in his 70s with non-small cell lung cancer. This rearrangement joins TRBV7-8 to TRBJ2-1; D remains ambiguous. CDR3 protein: CASSSQLSNEQFF. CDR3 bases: TGTGCCAGCAGCTCGCAATTGAGCAATGAGCAGTTCTTC.